One sample yielded the 27 T cell receptor beta chains listed below, sequenced in a study of OX40 agonist ivuxolimab in advanced cancers. The protocol was immunoSEQ multiplex PCR, while the TCRdb copy is restricted to in-frame clones and leaves out a portion. Of about 83,000 clones detected, around 86% appear once; the ten largest clones hold roughly 0.62%. The sequences come from CD4+ or CD8+ T cells sorted from blood, collected in a trial of the OX40 agonist ivuxolimab. These receptors were collected from an adult with an advanced solid tumor such as melanoma, head and neck, liver or kidney cancer.

The J gene is TRBJ1-2, the V gene TRBV19; 8 bases are shared with TRBD1. Trimming removed 4 bases from V and 2 bases from J; junction bases left unmatched: 3. Germline V CDR1 and CDR2: LNHDA, SQIVND (reference sequence). CDR3 length: 14 residues. The CDR3 nucleotides are TGTGCCAGTAGTAGTGCAGGGGGCAACTATGGCTACACCTTC. This translates into CASSSAGGNYGYTF.

The gene calls are TRBV27 and TRBJ1-5; a possible D gene is TRBD1 (5 bases). The CDR3 has 18 amino acids. Trimming removed 5 bases at V and 0 bases at J, with 20 bases between. Per the germline V gene, CDR1 is MNHEY and CDR2 is SMNVEV (reference sequence). The CDR3 DNA reads as TGTGCCAGCAGTCGCGACAGCTTCGGGCGATATAGCAATCAGCCCCAGCATTTT. It yields the protein CASSRDSFGRYSNQPQHF.

V and J are TRBV7-2 and TRBJ2-5, with 7 nucleotides matching TRBD1. This CDR3 is built from 14 residues. The V segment lost 1 base and the J segment 3 bases; nucleotides outside the gene matches: 2. Germline assignment: CDR1 SGHTA and CDR2 FQGNSA. The CDR3 here is CASSLVTGKETQYF. The CDR3, as DNA: TGTGCCAGCAGCTTAGTGACAGGGAAAGAGACCCAGTACTTC. Supplemented by reference TRBV7-2 and TRBJ2-5, the full variable domain reads GAGVSQSPSNKVTEKGKDVELRCDPISGHTALYWYRQSLGQGLEFLIYFQGNSAPDKSGLPSDRFSAERTGGSVSTLTIQRTQQEDSAVYLCASSLVTGKETQYFGPGTRLLVL.

This sequence joins TRBV18 and TRBJ1-1; D possibly corresponds to TRBD1 (5 bases). The V end lost 3 bases, the J end lost 6 bases, and 17 bases lay between the germline ends. CDR1 and CDR2 from the germline V gene are KGHSH and LQKENI. There are 15 residues in the CDR3. The CDR3: CASSPRQDKGSEAFF. The DNA of the CDR3 is TGTGCCAGCTCACCCAGGCAGGACAAGGGGTCTGAAGCTTTCTTT.

This chain links TRBV19 with TRBJ2-7; 7 nucleotides agree with TRBD1. Germline loops: CDR1 LNHDA, CDR2 SQIVND (reference sequence). This CDR3 has 15 residues. J gave up 3 bases and V 8 bases, and 13 bases lay outside the gene matches. This chain's CDR3 is CASSLDDRVGYEQYF. The CDR3 DNA reads as TGTGCCAGTTCCCTCGATGACAGGGTAGGCTACGAGCAGTACTTC. The variable domain in full, completed from reference TRBV19 and TRBJ2-7, reads DGGITQSPKYLFRKEGQNVTLSCEQNLNHDAMYWYRQDPGQGLRLIYYSQIVNDFQKGDIAEGYSVSREKKESFPLTVTSAQKNPTAFYLCASSLDDRVGYEQYFGPGTRLTVT.

The sample holds a few counts of this clone. J is TRBJ1-3 and V is TRBV5-8, with a tentative D call TRBD1 (6 bases). The CDR3 runs 15 residues. V was shortened by 3 bases and J by 0 bases, with 10 bases between the two germline ends. Germline V lookup: CDR1 SGHTS, CDR2 YDEGEE. DNA for the CDR3: TGTGCCAGCAGCTGGGGACACATCTCTGGAAACACCATATATTTT. Residues: CASSWGHISGNTIYF.

This clone was observed a single time. This chain joins TRBV6-5 and TRBJ2-1; TRBD2 is a possible D gene (5 bases). The germline CDR1 and CDR2 sequences are MNHEY and SVGAGI. CDR3 length: 15 residues. Trimming cost V 4 bases and J 5 bases, with 15 bases left between them. The DNA for the CDR3 is TGTGCCAGCAGTTCGGGTAGCGCGGGCAACAATGAGCAGTTCTTC. Translated, it gives CASSSGSAGNNEQFF.

The chain links TRBV5-1 to TRBJ2-2; possible D gene TRBD2, 5 bases. Germline V gene sequence: CDR1 SGHRS, CDR2 YFSETQ. Trimming removed 1 base at V and 5 bases at J, with 24 bases between. The CDR3 has 19 amino acids. CDR3 sequence: CASSLYPSTLRDVTGELFF. The DNA for the CDR3 is TGCGCCAGCAGCTTGTATCCCAGTACATTGAGGGATGTGACCGGGGAGCTGTTTTTT.

This chain uses TRBV6-5 with TRBJ2-5; no reliable D call. Germline loops: CDR1 MNHEY, CDR2 SVGAGI. The V end lost 2 bases, the J end lost 2 bases, and 3 bases lay between the germline ends. CDR3 length equals 12 residues. The chain's CDR3 is CASSYDQETQYF. In DNA, the CDR3 is TGTGCCAGCAGTTACGATCAAGAGACCCAGTACTTC.

This chain links TRBV18 with TRBJ2-3; D is perhaps TRBD2 (5 bases). The length of the CDR3 is 19 residues. The ends were cut back, 0 bases at V and 0 bases at J, with 19 bases in the middle. CDR1 and CDR2 (germline): KGHSH, LQKENI. CDR3 in amino acids: CASSPPSLGLKASTDTQYF. Here the CDR3 DNA reads TGTGCCAGCTCACCACCCTCTTTAGGACTCAAAGCTAGCACAGATACGCAGTATTTT.

The gene calls are TRBV6-5 and TRBJ1-2, with D possibly matching TRBD1 (5 bases). Per the germline V gene, CDR1 is MNHEY and CDR2 is SVGAGI. V was shortened by 0 bases and J by 7 bases, with 12 bases between the two germline ends. The CDR3 consists of 14 residues. The CDR3 region is CASSYSRAKSGYTF. The DNA of the CDR3 is TGTGCCAGCAGTTACTCCAGGGCTAAGAGTGGCTACACCTTC.

The chain carries TRBV2 and TRBJ1-5; D possibly corresponds to TRBD1 (5 bases). The CDR3 is 15 amino acids. The V gene lost 4 bases and the J gene lost 2 bases, with 12 bases spanning the gap. Germline CDR1 is SNHLY and CDR2 is FYNNEI. CDR3 sequence: CASSAEEGRNQPQHF. The CDR3 DNA reads TGTGCCAGCAGTGCGGAGGAGGGGCGCAATCAGCCCCAGCATTTT.

V and J are TRBV16 and TRBJ1-2, with D maybe TRBD1 (6 bases). Germline CDR1 reads KGHSY; CDR2 reads FQNENV. V lost 4 bases, J lost 7 bases, and 19 bases lay in between. The CDR3 loop spans 15 amino acids. The CDR3 sequence is CASSPRVPTGIGYTF. CDR3 coding DNA: TGTGCCAGCAGCCCCCGGGTCCCAACAGGGATTGGCTACACCTTC.

The chain's CDR3 is CASSLQGGNEQFF. The CDR3 DNA is TGCGCCAGCAGCTTACAGGGTGGCAATGAGCAGTTCTTC. This chain joins TRBV5-1 and TRBJ2-1, with a weak D call TRBD1 (6 bases). CDR1 SGHRS and CDR2 YFSETQ come from the germline V gene. Deletions cut 2 bases from V and 6 bases from J, with 9 bases between. This CDR3 contains 13 residues. The variable domain in full, with the rest retrieved from reference TRBV5-1 and TRBJ2-1, is KAGVTQTPRYLIKTRGQQVTLSCSPISGHRSVSWYQQTPGQGLQFLFEYFSETQRNKGNFPGRFSGRQFSNSRSEMNVSTLELGDSALYLCASSLQGGNEQFFGPGTRLTVL.

This clone was seen a single time. V gene TRBV7-3 combines with J gene TRBJ2-1; 12 nucleotides line up with TRBD2. The CDR3 is 16 residues long. V was clipped by 5 bases and J by 5 bases; unmatched bases: 7. CDR1 and CDR2 from the germline V gene are SGHTA and FQGTGA. In DNA form, the CDR3 reads TGTGCCAGCAGCCCCGGGACTAGCGGGCCCCACAATGAGCAGTTCTTC. This translates into CASSPGTSGPHNEQFF. The whole variable domain, remainder taken from reference TRBV7-3 and TRBJ2-1, is GAGVSQTPSNKVTEKGKYVELRCDPISGHTALYWYRQSLGQGPEFLIYFQGTGAADDSGLPNDRFFAVRPEGSVSTLKIQRTERGDSAVYLCASSPGTSGPHNEQFFGPGTRLTVL.

The chain links TRBV7-9 to TRBJ2-5; no definite D call. Germline CDR1 and CDR2: SEHNR and FQNEAQ (reference sequence). This CDR3 has 11 residues. V was trimmed by 4 bases and J by 4 bases, leaving 4 bases between them. The CDR3 spells CASSYRETQYF. The CDR3 nucleotides read TGTGCCAGCAGCTACCGAGAGACCCAGTACTTC.

A note on this clone: Relative to the germline gene, one junction end is altered; a read error may explain this. CDR3 region: CASELTGNAGELFF. The CDR3 DNA reads as TGTGCCAGCGAGCTGACAGGGAACGCCGGGGAGCTGTTTTTT. The chain combines TRBV19 with TRBJ2-2, with 7 bases aligning to TRBD1. This CDR3 contains 14 residues. CDR1 is LNHDA, CDR2 SQIVND, per germline (reference sequence).

The V call is TRBV5-1, the J call TRBJ2-5; 10 nucleotides align to TRBD2. The CDR3 is 16 amino acids. Germline CDR1 and CDR2: SGHRS and YFSETQ. J gave up 4 bases and V 0 bases, and 6 bases lay outside the gene matches. CDR3 region: CASSLGLAGDRETQYF. The CDR3 coding sequence is TGCGCCAGCAGCTTGGGTCTAGCGGGGGATCGAGAGACCCAGTACTTC.

The rearrangement links TRBV27 to TRBJ2-5; 10 positions agree with TRBD2. This CDR3 has 15 amino acids. V lost 5 bases to trimming and J lost 5 bases; unmatched junction nucleotides: 8. In germline, CDR1 is MNHEY, CDR2 SMNVEV (reference sequence). CDR3 region: CASSHPSGGGETQYF. DNA for the CDR3: TGTGCCAGCAGTCATCCTAGCGGGGGTGGGGAGACCCAGTACTTC.

The chain couples TRBV27 to TRBJ1-5, with TRBD1 matching over 7 bases. Germline CDR1 is MNHEY and CDR2 is SMNVEV (reference sequence). This CDR3 is 16 amino acids long. Unmatched junction bases numbered 12, after V lost 6 bases and J lost 4 bases. In DNA, the CDR3 is TGTGCCAGCAGCTTTTCATGGGACAGCGGAAATCAGCCCCAGCATTTT. Translating it yields CASSFSWDSGNQPQHF.

V gene TRBV18 combines with J gene TRBJ1-2; possibly TRBD1 for D (6 bases). This CDR3 has 18 residues. Germline V gene lookup returns CDR1 KGHSH and CDR2 LQKENI. V lost 3 bases, J lost 1 base, and 21 bases lay in between. The CDR3 here is CASSPDRYDLGLNYGYTF. CDR3 nucleotides: TGTGCCAGCTCACCGGACAGATACGACTTAGGACTTAACTATGGCTACACCTTC.

This clone has a handful of counts. The chain couples TRBV5-4 to TRBJ1-3; 9 bases map to TRBD1. Unmatched junction bases numbered 5, after V lost 0 bases and J lost 4 bases. Germline CDR1 is SGHNT and CDR2 is YYREEE (reference sequence). This CDR3 has 16 residues. The chain's CDR3 is CASSLAGTGMGNTIYF. The CDR3, as DNA: TGTGCCAGCAGCTTGGCGGGGACAGGGATGGGAAACACCATATATTTT. The full variable domain, its missing parts supplied by reference TRBV5-4 and TRBJ1-3, is ETGVTQSPTHLIKTRGQQVTLRCSSQSGHNTVSWYQQALGQGPQFIFQYYREEENGRGNFPPRFSGLQFPNYSSELNVNALELDDSALYLCASSLAGTGMGNTIYFGEGSWLTVV.

This clone was seen more than once but under ten times. The chain employs TRBV7-2 and TRBJ2-5; weak D call: TRBD2 (5 bases). Trimming removed 5 bases from V and 5 bases from J, with 12 bases in between. Germline V CDR1 and CDR2: SGHTA, FQGNSA. The CDR3 contains 13 residues. CDR3 DNA sequence: TGTGCCAGCAGCGAGCGGCCATCGGAGACCCAGTACTTC. Protein: CASSERPSETQYF.

V is TRBV5-4 and J is TRBJ1-2, with TRBD1 matching 10 bases. The CDR3 extends over 13 amino acids. The V gene's germline CDR1 is SGHNT and CDR2 YYREEE (reference sequence). Trimming removed 3 bases from V and 8 bases from J; junction bases left unmatched: 4. CDR3 in DNA: TGTGCCAGCAGCTCCGGGACAGGGGAAGGCTACACCTTC. Translation: CASSSGTGEGYTF.

This clone has just a few counts. The rearrangement uses TRBV27 and TRBJ1-6; a weak D match, TRBD1 (6 bases). Germline loops: CDR1 MNHEY, CDR2 SMNVEV (reference sequence). Trimming cost V 4 bases and J 3 bases, with 13 bases left between them. The CDR3 is 16 amino acids. As DNA, the CDR3 is TGTGCCAGCAGTTCCCCTTGGACAGTCTATAATTCACCCCTCCACTTT. Its translation: CASSSPWTVYNSPLHF.

The V gene is TRBV30, the J gene TRBJ2-2; D unclear. This CDR3 region has 11 residues. Germline V lookup: CDR1 GTSNPN, CDR2 SVGIG (reference sequence). Between the trimmed V and J ends, which lost 1 base and 3 bases, there was a span of 0 bases. CDR3 sequence reads: CAWSDTGELFF. The CDR3 DNA sequence: TGTGCCTGGAGTGACACCGGGGAGCTGTTTTTT.

V usage is TRBV7-2 and J usage is TRBJ1-5, with D uncertain. The germline V gene has CDR1 SGHTA and CDR2 FQGNSA. The CDR3 has 15 amino acids. Deletions cut 1 base from V and 6 bases from J, with 13 bases between. The CDR3 here is CASSLGGGLSQPQHF. CDR3 sequence (DNA): TGTGCCAGCAGCTTAGGGGGTGGTCTGAGTCAGCCCCAGCATTTT. Full variable domain (missing parts from reference TRBV7-2 and TRBJ1-5): GAGVSQSPSNKVTEKGKDVELRCDPISGHTALYWYRQSLGQGLEFLIYFQGNSAPDKSGLPSDRFSAERTGGSVSTLTIQRTQQEDSAVYLCASSLGGGLSQPQHFGDGTRLSIL.